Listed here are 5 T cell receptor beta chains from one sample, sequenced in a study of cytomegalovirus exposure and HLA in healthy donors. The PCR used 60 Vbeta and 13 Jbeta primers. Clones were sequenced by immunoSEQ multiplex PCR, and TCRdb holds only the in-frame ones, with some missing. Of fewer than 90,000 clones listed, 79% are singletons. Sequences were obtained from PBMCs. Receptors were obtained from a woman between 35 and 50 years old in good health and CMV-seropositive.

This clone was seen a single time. CDR3 sequence: CASSLWTAQDEKLFF. The CDR3 nucleotides read TGTGCCAGCAGCCTCTGGACAGCGCAGGATGAAAAACTGTTTTTT. The V gene is TRBV28, the J gene TRBJ1-4; tentatively, D is TRBD1 (6 bases). The germline V and J ends were trimmed by 6 bases and 6 bases, with 17 bases remaining between them. Per the germline V gene, CDR1 is MDHEN and CDR2 is SYDVKM. The CDR3 spans 15 residues.

The DNA of the CDR3 is TGTGCCAGCAGCCAAGATAGCCAGGGGGCTGGTCGAGCCCAGCATTTT. The encoded protein is CASSQDSQGAGRAQHF. The V and J genes are TRBV4-2 and TRBJ1-5; 8 bases agree with TRBD1. Germline loops: CDR1 LGHNA, CDR2 YNFKEQ. The CDR3 spans 16 residues. The V and J ends lost 0 bases and 11 bases, in that order; junction bases with no gene match: 12.

This chain's CDR3 is CASDRGDSGANVLTF. CDR3 in DNA: TGTGCCAGCGACAGGGGGGACTCTGGGGCCAACGTCCTGACTTTC. The V call is TRBV7-9, the J call TRBJ2-6; 9 bases are shared with TRBD1. The CDR3 is 15 amino acids. From germline, CDR1 is SEHNR and CDR2 FQNEAQ (reference sequence). V trimming: 8 bases; J trimming: 0 bases; junction bases outside the gene matches: 2.

The CDR3 sequence: CAWSVLNTGSEKLFF. The CDR3 bases are TGTGCCTGGAGTGTACTAAATACAGGGAGTGAAAAACTGTTTTTT. V usage is TRBV30 and J usage is TRBJ1-4, with D possibly TRBD1 on 6 matching bases. Germline V gene lookup returns CDR1 GTSNPN and CDR2 SVGIG (reference sequence). Trimming removed 0 bases at V and 7 bases at J, with 15 bases between. The CDR3 contains 15 residues.

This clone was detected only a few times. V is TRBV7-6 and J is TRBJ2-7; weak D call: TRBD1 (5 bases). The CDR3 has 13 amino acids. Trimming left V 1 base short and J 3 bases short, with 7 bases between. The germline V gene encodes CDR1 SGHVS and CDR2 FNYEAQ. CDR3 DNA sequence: TGTGCCAGCAGCTTAGGTGACAGCTACGAGCAGTACTTC. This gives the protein CASSLGDSYEQYF.